One and the same sample provided the 19 T cell receptor beta chains below, sequenced in a study of cytomegalovirus exposure and HLA in healthy donors. The PCR used 60 Vbeta and 13 Jbeta primers. TCRdb's copy holds only in-frame clones and misses some; the assay was immunoSEQ multiplex PCR. The sample lists tens of thousands of clones, roughly 84% occurring once. Sequencing was done on a sample of PBMCs. Receptor source: a man between 65 and 85 years old in good health and CMV-seropositive.

The sample holds a few counts of this clone. V usage is TRBV15 and J usage is TRBJ1-4, with D unresolved. CDR1 and CDR2 (germline): LNHNV, YYDKDF (reference sequence). CDR3 length equals 15 residues. V shed 0 bases and J shed 4 bases, with 9 bases lying between them. CDR3 DNA: TGTGCCACCAGCAGAGACCGGGGAATTAATGAAAAACTGTTTTTT. Protein product: CATSRDRGINEKLFF. Drawing the rest from reference TRBV15 and TRBJ1-4, the complete variable domain is DAMVIQNPRYQVTQFGKPVTLSCSQTLNHNVMYWYQQKSSQAPKLLFHYYDKDFNNEADTPDNFQSRRPNTSFCFLDIRSPGLGDTAMYLCATSRDRGINEKLFFGSGTQLSVL.

The chain is built from TRBV9 and TRBJ1-2, with D maybe TRBD1 (5 bases). The CDR3 covers 15 residues. The ends were cut back, 0 bases at V and 3 bases at J, with 12 bases in the middle. The germline CDR1 and CDR2 sequences are SGDLS and YYNGEE. The CDR3 is CASSVATTGYYGYTF. CDR3 nucleotide sequence: TGTGCCAGCAGCGTAGCTACAACAGGCTACTATGGCTACACCTTC.

Of note for this clone: Other nucleotide sequences from this sample produce the same CDR3. CDR3 region: CASSFPGSTDTQYF. The DNA for the CDR3 is TGCGCCAGCAGCTTCCCCGGGTCCACAGATACGCAGTATTTT. V gene TRBV5-1 combines with J gene TRBJ2-3; D not resolved. This CDR3 is 14 amino acids long. CDR1 SGHRS and CDR2 YFSETQ come from the germline V gene. The germline V and J ends were trimmed by 2 bases and 2 bases, with 9 bases remaining between them. The full variable domain, with the rest looked up from reference TRBV5-1 and TRBJ2-3, is KAGVTQTPRYLIKTRGQQVTLSCSPISGHRSVSWYQQTPGQGLQFLFEYFSETQRNKGNFPGRFSGRQFSNSRSEMNVSTLELGDSALYLCASSFPGSTDTQYFGPGTRLTVL.

V gene TRBV9 combines with J gene TRBJ1-2, with 7 bases aligning to TRBD1. CDR3 size: 14 residues. In germline, CDR1 is SGDLS, CDR2 YYNGEE. With V trimmed by 0 bases and J by 8 bases, 7 bases remained unmatched. The CDR3 sequence: CASSVALQGSGYTF. Here the CDR3 DNA reads TGTGCCAGCAGCGTAGCCCTACAGGGGAGCGGCTACACCTTC.

V is TRBV14 and J is TRBJ2-5; 11 bases map to TRBD2. V shed 1 base and J 4 bases; nucleotides not matched to a gene: 5. The germline V gene has CDR1 SGHDN and CDR2 FVKESK. This CDR3 has 16 residues. The CDR3 DNA reads TGTGCCAGCAGCCAAGGAAATAGCGGGGGGGCAGAGACCCAGTACTTC. Its protein product is CASSQGNSGGAETQYF.

As for this clone: The same CDR3 also results from other DNA sequences found in this sample. As DNA, the CDR3 is TGCGCCAGCAGCTCCGGGACTAGCGGCTCCTACGAGCAGTACTTC. Protein: CASSSGTSGSYEQYF. The chain couples TRBV5-1 to TRBJ2-7; 11 nucleotides align to TRBD2. V shed 3 bases, J shed 0 bases, and the junction held 2 bases outside the gene matches. CDR3 size: 15 residues. Germline CDR1 is SGHRS and CDR2 is YFSETQ.

The chain carries TRBV4-2 and TRBJ2-1; D unclear. V was shortened by 0 bases and J by 4 bases, with 10 bases between the two germline ends. Germline CDR1 reads LGHNA; CDR2 reads YNFKEQ. This CDR3 comprises 15 residues. The CDR3, as DNA: TGTGCCAGCAGCCAAGATCGCACTTCTTACAATGAGCAGTTCTTC. It yields the protein CASSQDRTSYNEQFF.

This chain connects TRBV10-1 to TRBJ2-6; 11 bases align to TRBD1. The CDR3 is 16 residues long. After removal of 6 bases from V and 1 base from J, the junction contained 2 bases not matched to a gene. The germline V gene has CDR1 WNHNN and CDR2 SYGVQD (reference sequence). The CDR3, as DNA: TGCGCCAGCAGCCGGGACAGGGGGTCTGGGGCCAACGTCCTGACTTTC. This encodes CASSRDRGSGANVLTF.

J is TRBJ2-7 and V is TRBV10-3; 7 bases are a match to TRBD2. In germline, CDR1 is ENHRY, CDR2 SYGVKD. The length of the CDR3 is 12 residues. Trimming at V came to 8 bases and at J to 6 bases, leaving 7 bases not matched to a gene. The CDR3 nucleotides read TGTGCCATCCGATCGGGAGGCCCCGAGCAGTACTTC. This gives the protein CAIRSGGPEQYF.

The gene calls are TRBV5-1 and TRBJ2-7; 8 positions match TRBD1. This CDR3 has 13 amino acids. V lost 5 bases, J lost 10 bases, and 11 bases stayed unmatched. Germline assignment: CDR1 SGHRS and CDR2 YFSETQ. Here the CDR3 DNA reads TGCGCCAGCAGTCAGGGGGCGGCCCTCGAACAGTACTTC. Its translation is CASSQGAALEQYF.

The J gene is TRBJ2-1, the V gene TRBV7-2; TRBD2 matches 7 bases. The V gene's germline CDR1 is SGHTA and CDR2 FQGNSA. The length of the CDR3 is 15 residues. Trimming took 5 bases from V and 0 from J; bases not matched to a gene: 4. The CDR3 here is CASSPWTSSYNEQFF. For the CDR3, the DNA is TGTGCCAGCAGCCCCTGGACTAGCTCCTACAATGAGCAGTTCTTC.

This clone has only one observation. The rearrangement links TRBV29-1 to TRBJ1-1; 7 bases line up with TRBD1. CDR1 is SQVTM, CDR2 ANQGSEA, per germline. CDR3 length equals 13 residues. J gave up 5 bases and V 4 bases, and 7 bases lay outside the gene matches. The CDR3 nucleotides are TGCAGCGTTGGGGGCCAGGGGGGTACTGAAGCTTTCTTT. Protein: CSVGGQGGTEAFF.

This clone showed up just a few times. V and J are TRBV4-1 and TRBJ1-3; D may be TRBD1 (5 bases). V shed 1 base and J shed 3 bases, with 10 bases lying between them. The V gene's germline CDR1 is MGHRA and CDR2 YSYEKL. The length of the CDR3 is 15 residues. CDR3 in DNA: TGCGCCAGCAGCCAAGCTGGGACTTTTGGAAACACCATATATTTT. It translates to CASSQAGTFGNTIYF.

The rearrangement links TRBV28 to TRBJ2-3, with 15 positions matching TRBD2. With V trimmed by 6 bases and J by 2 bases, 9 bases remained unmatched. This CDR3 is 18 amino acids long. The germline CDR1 and CDR2 sequences are MDHEN and SYDVKM. The CDR3 sequence is CASSLGGLAGGPTDTQYF. CDR3 in DNA: TGTGCCAGCAGCCTAGGGGGACTAGCGGGAGGCCCCACAGATACGCAGTATTTT. Full variable domain (rest looked up from reference TRBV28 and TRBJ2-3): DVKVTQSSRYLVKRTGEKVFLECVQDMDHENMFWYRQDPGLGLRLIYFSYDVKMKEKGDIPEGYSVSREKKERFSLILESASTNQTSMYLCASSLGGLAGGPTDTQYFGPGTRLTVL.

The chain employs TRBV7-6 and TRBJ2-5; 8 nucleotides align to TRBD1. The germline CDR1 and CDR2 sequences are SGHVS and FNYEAQ. The V segment lost 5 bases and the J segment 4 bases; nucleotides outside the gene matches: 3. This CDR3 has 13 amino acids. CDR3 protein: CASSITGGETQYF. The CDR3 DNA reads as TGTGCCAGCAGCATCACAGGGGGAGAGACCCAGTACTTC.

This clone was seen a few times. The rearrangement links TRBV6-1 to TRBJ1-6; perhaps TRBD1 as D (5 bases). Between the trimmed V and J ends, which lost 3 bases and 3 bases, there was a span of 12 bases. The germline V gene has CDR1 MNHNS and CDR2 SASEGT. The CDR3 contains 16 residues. The CDR3 sequence is CASSDVGADYNSPLHF. CDR3 DNA: TGTGCCAGCAGTGATGTAGGGGCGGACTATAATTCACCCCTCCACTTT.

The J gene is TRBJ1-2, the V gene TRBV30; D is perhaps TRBD1 (5 bases). The CDR3 loop spans 11 amino acids. Trimming stripped 2 bases from V and 8 bases from J, with 9 bases between. Germline CDR1 is GTSNPN and CDR2 is SVGIG (reference sequence). CDR3 nucleotides: TGTGCCTGGAGTCCGGGGGAAGGCTACACCTTC. Protein: CAWSPGEGYTF.

In its sample, this clone was seen a few times. The chain joins TRBV6-5 to TRBJ2-1; tentatively, D is TRBD2 (6 bases). There are 14 residues in the CDR3. Per germline, CDR1 MNHEY and CDR2 SVGAGI. Trimming took off 4 bases at V and 6 bases at J, with 13 bases between the two ends. As DNA, the CDR3 is TGTGCCAGCAGTTCTGGGACTGAGTCCAATGAGCAGTTCTTC. The encoded protein is CASSSGTESNEQFF.

The V call is TRBV5-4, the J call TRBJ2-5; D unresolved. The CDR3 is 14 residues long. V lost 4 bases and J 5 bases, leaving 15 bases between the germline ends. CDR1 SGHNT and CDR2 YYREEE come from the germline V gene (reference sequence). The CDR3 is CASSLLTSAETQYF. The CDR3 nucleotides are TGTGCCAGCAGCCTCCTGACATCAGCCGAGACCCAGTACTTC.